This T cell receptor (beta chain) was sequenced during a study of T cells in localized non-small cell lung cancer. Libraries were prepared by immunoSEQ multiplex PCR; TCRdb keeps only in-frame clonotypes and omits some of them. The table includes tens of thousands of clones, 81% detected once. The receptor's source is a man between 40 and 69 years old with stage III lung adenocarcinoma. The sample in question was peripheral blood mononuclear cells, obtained before any cancer treatment.

Here the CDR3 reads CASGKGKLFF. CDR3 nucleotides: TGTGCCAGCGGGAAAGGAAAACTGTTTTTT. The rearrangement uses TRBV28 and TRBJ1-4; D remains ambiguous. This CDR3 is 10 amino acids long. CDR1 is MDHEN and CDR2 is SYDVKM in the germline V gene. Trimming cost V 8 bases and J 10 bases, with 8 bases left between them.